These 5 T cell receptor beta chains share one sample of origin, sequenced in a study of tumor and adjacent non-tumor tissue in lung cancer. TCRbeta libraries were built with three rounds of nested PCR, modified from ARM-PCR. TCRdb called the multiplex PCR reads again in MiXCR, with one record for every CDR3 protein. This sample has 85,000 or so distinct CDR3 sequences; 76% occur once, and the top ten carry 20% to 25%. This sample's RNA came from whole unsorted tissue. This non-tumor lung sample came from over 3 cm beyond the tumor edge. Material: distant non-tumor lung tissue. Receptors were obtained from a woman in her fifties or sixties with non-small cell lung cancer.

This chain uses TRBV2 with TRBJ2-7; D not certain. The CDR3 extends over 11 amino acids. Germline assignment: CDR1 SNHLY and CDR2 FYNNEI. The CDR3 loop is CVSRVSYEQYF. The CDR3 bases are TGTGTTAGCAGAGTTAGCTACGAGCAGTACTTC.

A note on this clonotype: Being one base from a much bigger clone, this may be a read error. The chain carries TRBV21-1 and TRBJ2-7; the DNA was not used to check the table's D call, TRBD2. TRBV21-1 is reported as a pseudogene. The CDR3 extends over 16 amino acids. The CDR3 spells CASSKGVTSGAQVKYF. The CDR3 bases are TGTGCCAGCAGCAAGGGGGTTACTAGCGGGGCCCAAGTGAAGTACTTC.

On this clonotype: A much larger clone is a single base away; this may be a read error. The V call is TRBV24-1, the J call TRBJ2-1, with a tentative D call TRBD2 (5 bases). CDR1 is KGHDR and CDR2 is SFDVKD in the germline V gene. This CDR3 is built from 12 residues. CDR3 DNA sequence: TGTGCCACCAGTGATCCCGGGGTTGAGCAGATCTTC. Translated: CATSDPGVEQIF.

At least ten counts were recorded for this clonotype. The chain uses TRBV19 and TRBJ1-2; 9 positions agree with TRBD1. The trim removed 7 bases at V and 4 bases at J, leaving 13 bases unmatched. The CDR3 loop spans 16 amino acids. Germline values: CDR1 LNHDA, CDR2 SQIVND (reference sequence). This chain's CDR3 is CASTSQAQGAGYGYTF. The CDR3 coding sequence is TGTGCCAGTACCTCCCAGGCACAGGGGGCAGGCTATGGCTACACCTTC.

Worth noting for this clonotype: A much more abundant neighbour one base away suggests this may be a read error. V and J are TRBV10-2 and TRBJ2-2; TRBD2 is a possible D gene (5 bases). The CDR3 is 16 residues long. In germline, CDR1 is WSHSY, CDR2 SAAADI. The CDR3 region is CASSDYSERVAGEPFF. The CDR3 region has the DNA TGCGCCAGCAGTGATTATAGCGAGAGGGTAGCCGGGGAGCCGTTTTTT.